A single sample gave rise to the 27 T cell receptor beta chains below, sequenced in a study of OX40 agonist ivuxolimab in advanced cancers. Some clones are missing from TCRdb's copy, which holds only in-frame ones; the method was immunoSEQ multiplex PCR. The table records around 70,000 clones, 82% of them present only once. The sequenced sample was CD4+ or CD8+ T cells sorted from blood, obtained in a trial of the OX40 agonist ivuxolimab. The receptor source for this set is an adult with an advanced solid tumor such as melanoma, head and neck, liver or kidney cancer.

The chain is built from TRBV30 and TRBJ1-2, with D hard to call. CDR3 length: 13 residues. Germline assignment: CDR1 GTSNPN and CDR2 SVGIG (reference sequence). Trimming removed 1 base at V and 1 base at J, with 7 bases between. The CDR3 loop reads CAWSGGVNYGYTF. The CDR3 DNA is TGTGCCTGGAGTGGCGGGGTTAACTATGGCTACACCTTC.

This chain's CDR3 is CASSREGNGAKNIQYF. CDR3 nucleotides: TGTGCCAGCAGCCGCGAGGGAAATGGGGCCAAAAACATTCAGTACTTC. The chain combines TRBV6-6 with TRBJ2-4; tentatively, D is TRBD2 (5 bases). The CDR3 covers 16 residues. Germline values: CDR1 MNHNY, CDR2 SVGAGI (reference sequence). Trimming left V 6 bases short and J 1 base short, with 16 bases between.

This rearrangement joins TRBV28 to TRBJ2-3, with D maybe TRBD2 (5 bases). The CDR3 has 14 residues. Germline V gives CDR1 MDHEN, CDR2 SYDVKM. V was pared by 6 bases and J by 4 bases, with 14 bases between. The CDR3 nucleotides are TGTGCCAGCAGCGGCGGGCAGGCCCCAGATACGCAGTATTTT. It codes for CASSGGQAPDTQYF. Supplemented by reference TRBV28 and TRBJ2-3, the full variable domain reads DVKVTQSSRYLVKRTGEKVFLECVQDMDHENMFWYRQDPGLGLRLIYFSYDVKMKEKGDIPEGYSVSREKKERFSLILESASTNQTSMYLCASSGGQAPDTQYFGPGTRLTVL.

This chain links TRBV19 with TRBJ1-5; a possible D gene is TRBD1 (6 bases). The germline V gene encodes CDR1 LNHDA and CDR2 SQIVND (reference sequence). The CDR3 consists of 17 residues. Trimming took off 3 bases at V and 3 bases at J, with 18 bases between the two ends. CDR3: CASSILSGGQHNQPQHF. In DNA, the CDR3 is TGTGCCAGTAGTATCCTCTCGGGGGGGCAGCACAATCAGCCCCAGCATTTT.

V is TRBV19 and J is TRBJ1-5; D gene uncertain. This CDR3 region has 14 residues. Germline V gene sequence: CDR1 LNHDA, CDR2 SQIVND (reference sequence). V shed 4 bases and J shed 4 bases, with 11 bases lying between them. The CDR3 loop reads CASSKDGTNQPQHF. DNA of the CDR3: TGTGCCAGTAGTAAAGACGGCACTAATCAGCCCCAGCATTTT.

The sample holds a few counts of this clone. The chain combines TRBV18 with TRBJ1-1; D gene unclear. This CDR3 comprises 14 residues. V lost 5 bases to trimming and J lost 2 bases, with 12 bases between them. Germline assignment: CDR1 KGHSH and CDR2 LQKENI. CDR3: CASSEFVGNTEAFF. In DNA, the CDR3 is TGTGCCAGCTCAGAGTTCGTCGGAAACACTGAAGCTTTCTTT.

The chain employs TRBV19 and TRBJ2-5; no reliable D call. The J call is doubtful: the DNA matches TRBJ2-7 better. CDR1 and CDR2 from the germline V gene are LNHDA and SQIVND (reference sequence). The CDR3 has 14 residues. CDR3 in DNA: TGTGCCAGTAGTATTATGAACAATCCCTACGAGCAGTACTTC. This sequence encodes CASSIMNNPYEQYF.

This clone is termed medium-sized. The chain joins TRBV19 to TRBJ2-5; tentatively, D is TRBD1 or TRBD2 (5 bases each). Germline V gene lookup returns CDR1 LNHDA and CDR2 SQIVND (reference sequence). The CDR3 is made up of 15 amino acids. V lost 7 bases and J lost 4, with 19 bases in between. CDR3 coding DNA: TGTGCCAGTACCTCACGTCCGGGACGAGGAGAGACCCAGTACTTC. Protein: CASTSRPGRGETQYF. The full variable domain, its missing parts supplied by reference TRBV19 and TRBJ2-5, is DGGITQSPKYLFRKEGQNVTLSCEQNLNHDAMYWYRQDPGQGLRLIYYSQIVNDFQKGDIAEGYSVSREKKESFPLTVTSAQKNPTAFYLCASTSRPGRGETQYFGPGTRLLVL.

The CDR3 protein is CASSDGRYGYTF. CDR3 in DNA: TGTGCCAGCAGTGACGGACGCTATGGCTACACCTTC. The J gene is TRBJ1-2, the V gene TRBV6-5; D is unclear. The CDR3 contains 12 residues. V lost 5 bases to trimming and J lost 4 bases, with 8 bases between them. CDR1 is MNHEY and CDR2 is SVGAGI in the germline V gene.

This clone showed up just once. The chain is built from TRBV6-1 and TRBJ1-6, with TRBD1 matching over 8 bases. Trimming at V came to 7 bases and at J to 1 base, leaving 3 bases not matched to a gene. CDR1 MNHNS and CDR2 SASEGT come from the germline V gene. The CDR3 spans 15 residues. The CDR3 sequence: CASMDRESYNSPLHF. The CDR3, as DNA: TGTGCCAGCATGGACAGGGAGTCCTATAATTCACCCCTCCACTTT.

In its sample, this clone was seen once. The chain uses TRBV28 and TRBJ1-5, with D possibly TRBD1 on 5 matching bases. Germline assignment: CDR1 MDHEN and CDR2 SYDVKM. V was trimmed by 10 bases and J by 8 bases, leaving 12 bases between them. The CDR3 runs to 11 residues. CDR3 coding DNA: TGTGCCACATCAGGGCAGGAGCCCCAGCATTTT. This translates into CATSGQEPQHF.

CDR3 nucleotides: TGTGCCATCAGGCTGGACATTGGGGAGACCCAGTACTTC. Residues: CAIRLDIGETQYF. The genes are TRBV10-3 and TRBJ2-5; tentatively, D is TRBD1 (5 bases). The CDR3 runs to 13 residues. The ends were cut back, 6 bases at V and 5 bases at J, with 13 bases in the middle. Germline CDR1 and CDR2: ENHRY and SYGVKD.

The rearrangement joins TRBV15 to TRBJ2-7, with D unclear. The CDR3 is 15 residues long. Per the germline V gene, CDR1 is LNHNV and CDR2 is YYDKDF (reference sequence). V was trimmed by 0 bases and J by 1 base, leaving 10 bases between them. The CDR3 protein is CATSRDRSASYEQYF. The DNA for the CDR3 is TGTGCCACCAGCAGAGATAGAAGCGCTTCCTACGAGCAGTACTTC.

This clone was counted once. The CDR3 loop reads CASSQDSGARNEAFF. The CDR3 DNA reads TGCGCCAGCAGCCAAGATTCGGGGGCGCGCAATGAAGCTTTCTTT. The J gene is TRBJ1-1, the V gene TRBV4-1; tentatively, D is TRBD1 (6 bases). V was trimmed by 0 bases and J by 7 bases, leaving 15 bases between them. The CDR3 length is 15 residues. Looked up from germline, CDR1 is MGHRA and CDR2 is YSYEKL.

The CDR3 reads CASSQSQGNNQPQHF. The CDR3 coding sequence is TGCGCCAGCAGCCAAAGCCAGGGGAACAATCAGCCCCAGCATTTT. V gene TRBV4-1 combines with J gene TRBJ1-5; tentatively, D is TRBD1 (6 bases). Trimming left V 2 bases short and J 3 bases short, with 11 bases between. The germline gives CDR1 MGHRA, CDR2 YSYEKL. The CDR3 spans 15 residues.

This rearrangement joins TRBV10-3 to TRBJ2-7; 8 positions match TRBD1. The junction had 0 bases not matched to a gene; V was cut back by 6 bases and J by 5 bases. In germline, CDR1 is ENHRY, CDR2 SYGVKD. This CDR3 contains 11 residues. In DNA, the CDR3 is TGTGCCATCAGGGGACAGGACGAGCAGTACTTC. The encoded protein is CAIRGQDEQYF.

J is TRBJ1-3 and V is TRBV7-2; D unclear. Trimming took off 5 bases at V and 0 bases at J, with 5 bases between the two ends. CDR1 is SGHTA, CDR2 FQGNSA, per germline. This CDR3 contains 13 residues. The CDR3 DNA reads as TGTGCCAGCAGCCGTTCCTCTGGAAACACCATATATTTT. Protein sequence: CASSRSSGNTIYF.

The chain recombines TRBV7-6 with TRBJ2-7; D may be TRBD1 (5 bases). The V and J ends lost 1 base and 2 bases respectively, with 12 bases between them. The CDR3 is 15 amino acids. Germline V lookup: CDR1 SGHVS, CDR2 FNYEAQ. The CDR3 is CASSLDAGNTYEQYF. Written as DNA, the CDR3 is TGTGCCAGCAGCTTAGATGCAGGGAATACCTACGAGCAGTACTTC.

This chain connects TRBV9 to TRBJ2-3, with 13 nucleotides matching TRBD2. The CDR3 consists of 16 residues. The V and J ends lost 0 bases and 7 bases, in that order; junction bases with no gene match: 5. Germline CDR1 SGDLS, CDR2 YYNGEE. The CDR3 protein is CASSVAGTSGMYTQYF. As DNA, the CDR3 is TGTGCCAGCAGCGTAGCGGGGACTAGCGGGATGTATACGCAGTATTTT.

V gene TRBV28 combines with J gene TRBJ2-7; 9 bases fit TRBD2. This CDR3 is 16 amino acids long. The ends lost 3 bases at V and 1 base at J; junction bases unmatched: 7. Per germline, CDR1 MDHEN and CDR2 SYDVKM. Written as DNA, the CDR3 is TGTGCCAGCAGTTTTAGTCTAGCGGGGCTATCCTACGAGCAGTACTTC. Amino acid sequence: CASSFSLAGLSYEQYF.

This rearrangement joins TRBV19 to TRBJ2-3; 7 bases are shared with TRBD1. Germline V gene sequence: CDR1 LNHDA, CDR2 SQIVND (reference sequence). The junction had 4 bases not matched to a gene; V was cut back by 4 bases and J by 0 bases. The CDR3 runs 15 residues. DNA of the CDR3: TGTGCCAGTAGTAAGGACAGGCCTAGCACAGATACGCAGTATTTT. Protein product: CASSKDRPSTDTQYF. The full variable domain, its missing parts supplied by reference TRBV19 and TRBJ2-3, is DGGITQSPKYLFRKEGQNVTLSCEQNLNHDAMYWYRQDPGQGLRLIYYSQIVNDFQKGDIAEGYSVSREKKESFPLTVTSAQKNPTAFYLCASSKDRPSTDTQYFGPGTRLTVL.

The chain uses TRBV7-2 and TRBJ2-3; D tentatively fits TRBD1 or TRBD2 (6 bases each). Germline V gives CDR1 SGHTA, CDR2 FQGNSA. Trimming removed 3 bases from V and 6 bases from J, with 13 bases in between. The CDR3 has 14 residues. The CDR3 protein is CASSFGGGVDTQYF. The CDR3 region has the DNA TGTGCCAGCAGCTTCGGAGGGGGTGTGGATACGCAGTATTTT. Together with reference TRBV7-2 and TRBJ2-3, the CDR3 gives the full variable domain: GAGVSQSPSNKVTEKGKDVELRCDPISGHTALYWYRQSLGQGLEFLIYFQGNSAPDKSGLPSDRFSAERTGGSVSTLTIQRTQQEDSAVYLCASSFGGGVDTQYFGPGTRLTVL.

The chain has TRBV11-2 and TRBJ2-3, with a weak D call TRBD2 (5 bases). The CDR3 sequence is 13 residues long. V dropped 3 bases and J dropped 2 bases, with 6 bases sitting between them. Germline CDR1 and CDR2: SGHAT and FQNNGV. The CDR3 sequence: CASSFGITDTQYF. As DNA, the CDR3 is TGTGCCAGCAGCTTCGGGATCACAGATACGCAGTATTTT.

The V gene is TRBV5-1, the J gene TRBJ1-3, with 9 bases lining up with TRBD1. This CDR3 has 14 residues. The trim removed 0 bases at V and 9 bases at J, leaving 4 bases unmatched. The V gene's germline CDR1 is SGHRS and CDR2 YFSETQ. The chain's CDR3 is CASSLGQGVPTIYF. CDR3 nucleotides: TGCGCCAGCAGCTTGGGACAGGGGGTTCCCACCATATATTTT.

The chain recombines TRBV2 with TRBJ1-2, with 7 positions matching TRBD1. The V segment lost 8 bases and the J segment 8 bases; nucleotides outside the gene matches: 11. This CDR3 contains 13 residues. The germline V gene encodes CDR1 SNHLY and CDR2 FYNNEI. The CDR3 reads CASATGQLNGYTF. In DNA form, the CDR3 reads TGTGCCAGCGCGACGGGACAGCTGAACGGCTACACCTTC.

In regard to this clone: Because the CDR3 is missing its conserved closing phenylalanine or tryptophan, this is likely a read error. The rearrangement links TRBV7-2 to TRBJ2-7; 9 nucleotides agree with TRBD2. Trimming cost V 4 bases and J 0 bases; bases outside gene matches: 10. From germline, CDR1 is SGHTA and CDR2 FQGNSA. The CDR3 is made up of 17 amino acids. The CDR3 here is CASSYGLSGSGSYEQYL. CDR3 coding DNA: TGTGCCAGCAGCTACGGGCTTAGCGGGAGTGGCTCCTACGAGCAGTACCTC.

The rearrangement uses TRBV5-1 and TRBJ2-4; TRBD1 matches 8 bases. Unmatched junction bases numbered 9, after V lost 4 bases and J lost 6 bases. CDR1 and CDR2 from the germline V gene are SGHRS and YFSETQ. The CDR3 length is 15 residues. The CDR3 here is CASSRETGARNIQYF. Written as DNA, the CDR3 is TGCGCCAGCAGCAGGGAGACAGGGGCCCGAAACATTCAGTACTTC. The variable domain in full, completed from reference TRBV5-1 and TRBJ2-4, reads KAGVTQTPRYLIKTRGQQVTLSCSPISGHRSVSWYQQTPGQGLQFLFEYFSETQRNKGNFPGRFSGRQFSNSRSEMNVSTLELGDSALYLCASSRETGARNIQYFGAGTRLSVL.